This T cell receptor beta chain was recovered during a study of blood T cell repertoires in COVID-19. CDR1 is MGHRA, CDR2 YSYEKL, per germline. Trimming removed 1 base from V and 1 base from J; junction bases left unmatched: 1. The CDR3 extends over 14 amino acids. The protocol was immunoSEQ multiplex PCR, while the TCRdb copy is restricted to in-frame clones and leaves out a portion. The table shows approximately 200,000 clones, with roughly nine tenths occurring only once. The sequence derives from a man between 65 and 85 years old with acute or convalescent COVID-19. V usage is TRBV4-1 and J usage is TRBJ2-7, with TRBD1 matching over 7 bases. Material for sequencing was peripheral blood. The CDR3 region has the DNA TGCGCCAGCAGCCAAGTGGGACAGTCCTACGAGCAGTACTTC. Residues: CASSQVGQSYEQYF.